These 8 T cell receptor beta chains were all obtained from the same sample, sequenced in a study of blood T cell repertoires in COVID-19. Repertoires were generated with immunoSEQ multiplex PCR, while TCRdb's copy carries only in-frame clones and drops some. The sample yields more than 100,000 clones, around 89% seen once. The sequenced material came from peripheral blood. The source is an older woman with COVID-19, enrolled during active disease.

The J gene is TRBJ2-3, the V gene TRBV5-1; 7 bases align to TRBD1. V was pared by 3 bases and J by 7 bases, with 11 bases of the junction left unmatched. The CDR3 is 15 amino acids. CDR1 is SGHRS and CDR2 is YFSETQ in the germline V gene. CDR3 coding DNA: TGCGCCAGCAGCTCGGAGATTGACAGGGAAAATACGCAGTATTTT. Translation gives CASSSEIDRENTQYF.

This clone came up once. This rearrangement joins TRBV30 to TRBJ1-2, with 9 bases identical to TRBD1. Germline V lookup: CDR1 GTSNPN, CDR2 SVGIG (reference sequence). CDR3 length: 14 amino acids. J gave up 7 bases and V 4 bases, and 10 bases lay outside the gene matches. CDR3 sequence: CAWTWDRAGSGYTF. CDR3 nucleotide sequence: TGTGCCTGGACCTGGGACAGGGCAGGGAGTGGCTACACCTTC.

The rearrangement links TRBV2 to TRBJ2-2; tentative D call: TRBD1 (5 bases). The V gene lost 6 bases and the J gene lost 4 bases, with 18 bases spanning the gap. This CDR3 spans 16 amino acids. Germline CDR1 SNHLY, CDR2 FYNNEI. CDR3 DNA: TGTGCCAGCAGCCCAGGGCTAGGAACTACCACCGGGGAGCTGTTTTTT. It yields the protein CASSPGLGTTTGELFF.

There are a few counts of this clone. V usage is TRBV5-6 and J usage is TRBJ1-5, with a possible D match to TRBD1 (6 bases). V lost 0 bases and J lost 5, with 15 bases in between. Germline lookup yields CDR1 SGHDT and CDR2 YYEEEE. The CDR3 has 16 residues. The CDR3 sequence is CASSLGGQGTDQPQHF. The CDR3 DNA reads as TGTGCCAGCAGCTTGGGGGGCCAGGGGACGGATCAGCCCCAGCATTTT. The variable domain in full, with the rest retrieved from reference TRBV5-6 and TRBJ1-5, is DAGVTQSPTHLIKTRGQQVTLRCSPKSGHDTVSWYQQALGQGPQFIFQYYEEEERQRGNFPDRFSGHQFPNYSSELNVNALLLGDSALYLCASSLGGQGTDQPQHFGDGTRLSIL.

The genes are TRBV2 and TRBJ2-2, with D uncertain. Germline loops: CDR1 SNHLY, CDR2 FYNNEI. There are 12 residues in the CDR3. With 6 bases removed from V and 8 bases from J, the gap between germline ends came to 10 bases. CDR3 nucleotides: TGTGCCAGCAGAGTCTTGACAGGGGAGCTGTTTTTT. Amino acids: CASRVLTGELFF.

CDR3 nucleotide sequence: TGCGCCAGCAGCTCAGGGCCCGGCGGGAATACGCAGTATTTT. Its protein product is CASSSGPGGNTQYF. The chain couples TRBV5-1 to TRBJ2-3, with D possibly being TRBD2 (6 bases). The V gene's germline CDR1 is SGHRS and CDR2 YFSETQ. The CDR3 has 14 amino acids. The V end was cut by 3 bases, the J end by 7 bases, with 15 bases between.

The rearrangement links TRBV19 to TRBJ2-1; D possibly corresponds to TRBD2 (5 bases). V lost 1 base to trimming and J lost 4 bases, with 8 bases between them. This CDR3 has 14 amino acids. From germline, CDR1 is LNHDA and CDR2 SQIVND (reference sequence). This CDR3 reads CASSIGSGYNEQFF. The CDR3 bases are TGTGCCAGTAGTATAGGTTCGGGGTACAATGAGCAGTTCTTC.

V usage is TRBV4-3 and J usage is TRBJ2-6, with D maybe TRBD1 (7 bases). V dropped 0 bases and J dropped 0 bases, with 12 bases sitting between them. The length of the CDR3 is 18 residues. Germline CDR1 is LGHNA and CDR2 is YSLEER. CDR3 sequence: CASSQEGGQLSGANVLTF. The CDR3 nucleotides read TGCGCCAGCAGCCAAGAGGGGGGACAGCTCTCTGGGGCCAACGTCCTGACTTTC.